This T cell receptor beta chain was documented in a study of blood T cell repertoires in COVID-19. Study-wide context: The United States, Italy and Spain were the sources of the acute and convalescent COVID-19 samples. From T cells, B-cell-depleted T cells, or PBMCs came the material, which was cDNA or gDNA.

This clone has a single count. Cohort assignment relied on participant-reported clinical history. Sequencing used immunoSEQ multiplex PCR; TCRdb keeps in-frame clones, though not all of them. Among approximately 240,000 clones listed, over 75% were seen once. V was clipped by 3 bases and J by 4 bases; unmatched bases: 8. The germline CDR1 and CDR2 sequences are MGHDK and SYGVNS. The CDR3 runs 16 residues. The sequencing input was PBMCs or T cells enriched from blood (not recorded which). This rearrangement joins TRBV25-1 to TRBJ1-4; 7 bases map to TRBD1. This TCR was sampled from a woman aged 18-30 years in a cohort exposed to, infected with or recovered from COVID-19 (not recorded which). CDR3 sequence: CASSDYPGQVNEKLFF. The CDR3, as DNA: TGTGCCAGCAGTGATTATCCTGGACAGGTTAATGAAAAACTGTTTTTT.